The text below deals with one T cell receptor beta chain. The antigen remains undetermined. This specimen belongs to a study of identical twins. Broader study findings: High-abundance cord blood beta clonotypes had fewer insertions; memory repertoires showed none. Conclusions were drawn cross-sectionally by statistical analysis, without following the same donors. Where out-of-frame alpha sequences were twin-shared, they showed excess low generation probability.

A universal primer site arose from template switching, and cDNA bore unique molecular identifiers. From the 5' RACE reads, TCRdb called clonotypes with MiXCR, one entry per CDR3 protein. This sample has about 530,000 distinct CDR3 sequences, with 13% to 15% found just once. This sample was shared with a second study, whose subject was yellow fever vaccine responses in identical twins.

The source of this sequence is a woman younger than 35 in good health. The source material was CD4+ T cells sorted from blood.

This chain's CDR3 is CASNNIGSSYEQYF. Here the CDR3 DNA reads TGTGCCAGCAACAATATCGGGAGTTCCTACGAGCAGTACTTC. V usage is TRBV28 and J usage is TRBJ2-7; a possible D gene is TRBD2 (6 bases). From germline, CDR1 is MDHEN and CDR2 SYDVKM. There are 14 residues in the CDR3. The V gene lost 7 bases and the J gene lost 1 base, with 14 bases spanning the gap.